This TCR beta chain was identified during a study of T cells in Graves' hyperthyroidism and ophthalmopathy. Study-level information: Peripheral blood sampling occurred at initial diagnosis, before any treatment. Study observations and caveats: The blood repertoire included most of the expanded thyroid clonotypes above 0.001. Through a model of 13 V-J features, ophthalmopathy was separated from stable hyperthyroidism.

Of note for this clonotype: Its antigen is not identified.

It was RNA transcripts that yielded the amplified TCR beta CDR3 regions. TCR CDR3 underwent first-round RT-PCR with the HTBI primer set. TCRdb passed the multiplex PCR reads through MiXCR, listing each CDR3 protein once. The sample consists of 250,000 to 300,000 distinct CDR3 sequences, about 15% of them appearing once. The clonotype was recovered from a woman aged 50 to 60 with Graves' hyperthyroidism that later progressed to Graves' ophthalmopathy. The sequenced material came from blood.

The CDR3 reads CASSATSGGGDTQYF. The CDR3 nucleotides read TGTGCCAGTAGTGCGACTAGCGGGGGAGGGGATACGCAGTATTTT. The V and J genes are TRBV19 and TRBJ2-3; 12 nucleotides match TRBD2. The trim removed 5 bases at V and 6 bases at J, leaving 6 bases unmatched. CDR1 and CDR2 from the germline V gene are LNHDA and SQIVND (reference sequence). The CDR3 loop spans 15 amino acids.